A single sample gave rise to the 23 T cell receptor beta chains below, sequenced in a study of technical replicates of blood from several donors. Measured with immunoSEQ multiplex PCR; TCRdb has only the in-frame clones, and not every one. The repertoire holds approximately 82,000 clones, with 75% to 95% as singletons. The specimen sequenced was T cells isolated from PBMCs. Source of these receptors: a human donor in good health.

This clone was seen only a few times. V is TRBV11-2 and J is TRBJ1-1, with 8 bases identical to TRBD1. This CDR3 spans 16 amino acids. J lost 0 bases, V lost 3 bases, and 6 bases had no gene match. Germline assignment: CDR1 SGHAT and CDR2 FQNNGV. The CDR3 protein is CASSFLGQGMNTEAFF. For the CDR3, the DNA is TGTGCCAGCAGCTTTCTAGGACAGGGTATGAACACTGAAGCTTTCTTT.

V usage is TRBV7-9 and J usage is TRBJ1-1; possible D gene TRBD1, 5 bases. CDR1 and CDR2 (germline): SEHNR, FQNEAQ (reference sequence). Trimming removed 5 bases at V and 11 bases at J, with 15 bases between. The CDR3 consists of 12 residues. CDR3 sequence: CASSQTGVEAFF. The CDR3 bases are TGTGCCAGCAGCCAAACAGGCGTCGAGGCTTTCTTT.

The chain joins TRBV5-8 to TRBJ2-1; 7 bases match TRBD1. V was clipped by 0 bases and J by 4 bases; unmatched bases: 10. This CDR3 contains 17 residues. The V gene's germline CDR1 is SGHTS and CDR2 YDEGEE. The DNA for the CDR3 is TGTGCCAGCAGCTTGGTCAGTAGGGGGCCACTTTACAATGAGCAGTTCTTC. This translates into CASSLVSRGPLYNEQFF.

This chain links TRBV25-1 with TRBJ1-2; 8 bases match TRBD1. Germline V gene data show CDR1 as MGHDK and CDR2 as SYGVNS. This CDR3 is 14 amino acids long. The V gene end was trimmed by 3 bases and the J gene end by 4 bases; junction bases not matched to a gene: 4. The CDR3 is CASSEQGAGYGYTF. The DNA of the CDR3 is TGTGCCAGCAGTGAGCAGGGGGCCGGCTATGGCTACACCTTC.

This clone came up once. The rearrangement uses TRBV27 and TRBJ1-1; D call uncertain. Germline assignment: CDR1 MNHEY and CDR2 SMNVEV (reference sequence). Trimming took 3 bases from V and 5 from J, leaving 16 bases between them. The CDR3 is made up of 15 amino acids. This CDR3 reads CASSFSANGGTEAFF. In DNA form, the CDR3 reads TGTGCCAGCAGTTTCAGCGCGAACGGAGGGACTGAAGCTTTCTTT.

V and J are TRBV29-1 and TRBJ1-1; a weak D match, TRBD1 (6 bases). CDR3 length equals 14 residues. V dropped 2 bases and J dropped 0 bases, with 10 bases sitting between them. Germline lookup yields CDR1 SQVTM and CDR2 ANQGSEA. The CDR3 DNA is TGCAGCGTTGAACCACAGGGATTGAACACTGAAGCTTTCTTT. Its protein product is CSVEPQGLNTEAFF.

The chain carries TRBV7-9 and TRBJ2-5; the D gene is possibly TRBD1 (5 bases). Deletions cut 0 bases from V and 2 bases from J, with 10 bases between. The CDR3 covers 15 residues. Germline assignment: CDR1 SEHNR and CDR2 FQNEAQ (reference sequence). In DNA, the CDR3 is TGTGCCAGCAGCTTAGCGGCACAGGCGCAAGAGACCCAGTACTTC. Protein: CASSLAAQAQETQYF.

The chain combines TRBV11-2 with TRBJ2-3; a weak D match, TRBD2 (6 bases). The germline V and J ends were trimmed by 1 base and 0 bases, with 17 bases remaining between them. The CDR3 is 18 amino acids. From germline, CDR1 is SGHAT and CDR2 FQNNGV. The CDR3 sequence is CASSLGGLAGLSTDTQYF. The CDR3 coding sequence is TGTGCCAGCAGCTTAGGAGGCCTGGCGGGACTTAGCACAGATACGCAGTATTTT.

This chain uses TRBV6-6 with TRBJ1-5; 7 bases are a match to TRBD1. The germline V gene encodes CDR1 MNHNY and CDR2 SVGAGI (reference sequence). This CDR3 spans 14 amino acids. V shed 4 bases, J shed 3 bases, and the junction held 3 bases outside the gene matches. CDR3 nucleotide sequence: TGTGCCAGCAGTTCCGGGACAGTCAATCAGCCCCAGCATTTT. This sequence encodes CASSSGTVNQPQHF.

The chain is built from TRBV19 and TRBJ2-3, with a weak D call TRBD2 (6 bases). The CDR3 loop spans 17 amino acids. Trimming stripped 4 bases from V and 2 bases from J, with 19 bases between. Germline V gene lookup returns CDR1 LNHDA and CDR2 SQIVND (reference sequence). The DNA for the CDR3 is TGTGCCAGTAGTAAAAAGGGTCTAGCGATAGCCACAGATACGCAGTATTTT. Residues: CASSKKGLAIATDTQYF.

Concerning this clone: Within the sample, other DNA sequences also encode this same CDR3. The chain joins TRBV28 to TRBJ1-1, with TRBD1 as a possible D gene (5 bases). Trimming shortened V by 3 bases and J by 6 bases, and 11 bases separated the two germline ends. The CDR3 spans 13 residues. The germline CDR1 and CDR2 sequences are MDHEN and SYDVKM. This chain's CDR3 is CASSLTGGAEAFF. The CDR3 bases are TGTGCCAGCAGTTTGACTGGGGGGGCTGAAGCTTTCTTT.

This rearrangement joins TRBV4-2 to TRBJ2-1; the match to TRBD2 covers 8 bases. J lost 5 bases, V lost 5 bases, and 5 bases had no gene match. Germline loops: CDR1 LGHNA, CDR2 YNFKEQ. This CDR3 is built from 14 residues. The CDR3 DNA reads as TGTGCCAGCAGCGGGGGACTAGACGACAATGAGCAGTTCTTC. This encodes CASSGGLDDNEQFF.

CDR3 nucleotides: TGTGCCAGTAATCCGGGACAGGTTTCCCACGAGCAGTACTTC. Translation: CASNPGQVSHEQYF. The V call is TRBV19, the J call TRBJ2-7; 8 positions agree with TRBD1. Germline-derived CDR1 and CDR2 are LNHDA and SQIVND (reference sequence). The CDR3 is 14 amino acids. V shed 7 bases, J shed 5 bases, and the junction held 10 bases outside the gene matches. The full variable domain, in which reference TRBV19 and TRBJ2-7 provide the parts outside the CDR3, is DGGITQSPKYLFRKEGQNVTLSCEQNLNHDAMYWYRQDPGQGLRLIYYSQIVNDFQKGDIAEGYSVSREKKESFPLTVTSAQKNPTAFYLCASNPGQVSHEQYFGPGTRLTVT.

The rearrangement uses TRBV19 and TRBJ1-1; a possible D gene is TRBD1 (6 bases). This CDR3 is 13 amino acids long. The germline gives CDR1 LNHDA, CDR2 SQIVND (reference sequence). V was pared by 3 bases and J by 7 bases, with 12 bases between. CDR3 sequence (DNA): TGTGCCAGTAGTATGGGCGCGACAGGTGAAGCTTTCTTT. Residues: CASSMGATGEAFF.

CDR3 sequence reads: CASSQVLIETQYF. In nucleotides, the CDR3 is TGCGCCAGCAGCCAAGTCCTAATAGAGACCCAGTACTTC. The V and J genes are TRBV4-1 and TRBJ2-5; D not certain. Trimming stripped 1 base from V and 4 bases from J, with 7 bases between. Germline lookup yields CDR1 MGHRA and CDR2 YSYEKL. The CDR3 is 13 amino acids.

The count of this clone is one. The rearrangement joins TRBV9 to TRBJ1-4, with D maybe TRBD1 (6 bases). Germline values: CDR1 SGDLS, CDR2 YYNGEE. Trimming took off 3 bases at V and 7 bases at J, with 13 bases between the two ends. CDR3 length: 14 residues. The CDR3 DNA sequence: TGTGCCAGCAGCGACAGGGTCAATCCTGAAAAACTGTTTTTT. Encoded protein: CASSDRVNPEKLFF. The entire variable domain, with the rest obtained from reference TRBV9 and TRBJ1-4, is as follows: DSGVTQTPKHLITATGQRVTLRCSPRSGDLSVYWYQQSLDQGLQFLIQYYNGEERAKGNILERFSAQQFPDLHSELNLSSLELGDSALYFCASSDRVNPEKLFFGSGTQLSVL.

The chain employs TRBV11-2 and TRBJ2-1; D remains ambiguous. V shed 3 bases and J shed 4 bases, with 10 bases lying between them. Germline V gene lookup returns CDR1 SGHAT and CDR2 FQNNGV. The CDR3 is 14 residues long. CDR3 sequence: CASSFRQEYNEQFF. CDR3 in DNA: TGTGCCAGCAGCTTTAGGCAGGAATACAATGAGCAGTTCTTC.

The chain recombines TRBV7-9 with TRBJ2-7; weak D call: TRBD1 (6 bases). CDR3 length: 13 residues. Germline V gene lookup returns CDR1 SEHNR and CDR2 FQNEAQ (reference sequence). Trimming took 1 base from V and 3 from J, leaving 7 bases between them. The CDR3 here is CASSLVDSYEQYF. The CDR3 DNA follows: TGTGCCAGCAGCTTAGTGGACAGCTACGAGCAGTACTTC. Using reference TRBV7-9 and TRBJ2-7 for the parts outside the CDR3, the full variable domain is DTGVSQNPRHKITKRGQNVTFRCDPISEHNRLYWYRQTLGQGPEFLTYFQNEAQLEKSRLLSDRFSAERPKGSFSTLEIQRTEQGDSAMYLCASSLVDSYEQYFGPGTRLTVT.

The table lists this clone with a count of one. Written as DNA, the CDR3 is TGTGCCAGTACGGGACAGATCTCTGGAAACACCATATATTTT. It encodes CASTGQISGNTIYF. This sequence joins TRBV19 and TRBJ1-3; 7 nucleotides line up with TRBD1. V lost 7 bases, J lost 0 bases, and 3 bases stayed unmatched. Germline V gene data show CDR1 as LNHDA and CDR2 as SQIVND (reference sequence). CDR3 length: 14 residues.

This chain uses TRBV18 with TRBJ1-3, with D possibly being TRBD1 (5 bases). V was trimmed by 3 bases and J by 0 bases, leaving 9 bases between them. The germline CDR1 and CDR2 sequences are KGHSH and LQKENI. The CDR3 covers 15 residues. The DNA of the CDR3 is TGTGCCAGCTCACCTCGACAGATCTCTGGAAACACCATATATTTT. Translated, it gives CASSPRQISGNTIYF.

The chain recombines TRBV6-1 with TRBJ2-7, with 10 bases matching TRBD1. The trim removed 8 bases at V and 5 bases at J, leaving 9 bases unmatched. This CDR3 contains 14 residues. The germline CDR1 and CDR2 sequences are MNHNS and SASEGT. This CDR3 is CASDPGQGFHEQYF. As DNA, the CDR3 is TGTGCCAGCGATCCGGGACAGGGGTTCCACGAGCAGTACTTC.

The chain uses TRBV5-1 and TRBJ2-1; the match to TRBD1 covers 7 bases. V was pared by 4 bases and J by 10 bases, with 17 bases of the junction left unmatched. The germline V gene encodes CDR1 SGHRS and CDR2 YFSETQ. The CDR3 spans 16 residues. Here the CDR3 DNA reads TGCGCCAGCAGCCCCCCGAGGGCAGGGGGAACACAAGAGCAGTTCTTC. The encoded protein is CASSPPRAGGTQEQFF.

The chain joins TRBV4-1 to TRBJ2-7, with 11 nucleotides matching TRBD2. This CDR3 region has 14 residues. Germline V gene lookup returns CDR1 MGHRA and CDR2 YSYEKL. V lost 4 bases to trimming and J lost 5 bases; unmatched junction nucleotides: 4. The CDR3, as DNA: TGCGCCAGCAGCCTACTAGCGGGAGCCGACGAGCAGTACTTC. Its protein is CASSLLAGADEQYF.